This TCR beta chain was recorded in a study of T cell clones after liver transplantation. About the research overall: Standard immunosuppression, with no induction, continued until 12-24 months after transplant. Overall study findings and caveats: Donor-reactive sequences fell more than third party-reactive ones, suggesting partial deletion. Graft donor-reactive T cells possibly entered the graft instead of undergoing deletion.

Sorting of unstimulated PBMCs yielded separate CD3+CD4+ and CD3+CD8+ fractions. The V and J ends lost 4 bases and 5 bases respectively, with 14 bases between them. This CDR3 has 14 residues. CDR1 and CDR2 from the germline V gene are MGHRA and YSYEKL. Profiled with immunoSEQ multiplex PCR; TCRdb holds only in-frame clones, not every one. The data contain 50,000 to 60,000 clones, about 70% of them singletons. This clone has a handful of counts. Its antigen is still unknown. This material consisted of CD4+ T cells from blood, taken at the 22-month timepoint. This receptor was taken from a human patient who received a liver transplant. Among the T cells, some may be from the graft donor. The V and J genes are TRBV4-1 and TRBJ1-2; tentative D call: TRBD1 (5 bases). CDR3 amino acids: CASSRTLDRYGYTF. DNA of the CDR3: TGCGCCAGCAGCCGAACGCTCGACAGATATGGCTACACCTTC.